The 10 T cell receptor beta chains presented below share a single source sample, sequenced in a study of T cell responses to AZD1222 COVID-19 vaccine (dated by TCRdb to the early 2020s). The library was prepared using the immunoSEQ multiplex PCR assay. TCRdb mirrors the immuneACCESS table, restricted to in-frame sequences. Some clones are absent from its copies; in checked studies, under half trace to an unresolved V gene, and the reason for the others is unknown. For this sample there are about 130,000 clones; about nine tenths appear just once. The ten most abundant clones make up under 25% of the sample. Explained via the paper, the time point label denotes: baseline before first vaccination. Sequenced here: peripheral blood, sampled on day 0 of AZD1222 vaccination. These receptors came from an adult in good health.

The chain couples TRBV5-1 to TRBJ2-5; 8 bases map to TRBD1. Trimming removed 4 bases from V and 3 bases from J; junction bases left unmatched: 8. CDR1 is SGHRS, CDR2 YFSETQ, per germline. The CDR3 totals 15 residues. The CDR3 spells CASSLLQGDKETQYF. The CDR3, as DNA: TGCGCCAGCAGCCTCTTACAGGGGGATAAAGAGACCCAGTACTTC.

The V call is TRBV28, the J call TRBJ2-5, with 9 bases identical to TRBD2. Germline CDR1 reads MDHEN; CDR2 reads SYDVKM. V lost 3 bases, J lost 2 bases, and 10 bases stayed unmatched. The CDR3 is 17 residues long. DNA for the CDR3: TGTGCCAGCAGTTTGGGGTCGGCTAGCGGGGCGCAAGAGACCCAGTACTTC. This translates into CASSLGSASGAQETQYF. Full variable domain (outside the CDR3, taken from reference TRBV28 and TRBJ2-5): DVKVTQSSRYLVKRTGEKVFLECVQDMDHENMFWYRQDPGLGLRLIYFSYDVKMKEKGDIPEGYSVSREKKERFSLILESASTNQTSMYLCASSLGSASGAQETQYFGPGTRLLVL.

As for this clone: The same CDR3 is also encoded by other DNA sequences in this sample. The CDR3 nucleotides read TGTGCCAGCAAAGAGACAGGGTATATGGGAGGCTACACCTTC. As protein: CASKETGYMGGYTF. The chain carries TRBV28 and TRBJ1-2; 7 positions match TRBD1. The germline gives CDR1 MDHEN, CDR2 SYDVKM. V shed 7 bases and J 8 bases; nucleotides not matched to a gene: 13. The CDR3 has 14 residues.

This clone showed up just a few times. The genes are TRBV4-3 and TRBJ1-2; D call uncertain. The germline V and J ends were trimmed by 1 base and 5 bases, with 8 bases remaining between them. Germline loops: CDR1 LGHNA, CDR2 YSLEER. The CDR3 is 13 residues long. CDR3 sequence: CASSQVGGYGYTF. CDR3 nucleotides: TGCGCCAGCAGCCAAGTCGGCGGATATGGCTACACCTTC.

The chain has TRBV10-3 and TRBJ1-2, with D perhaps matching TRBD1 (6 bases). Per germline, CDR1 ENHRY and CDR2 SYGVKD. The CDR3 length is 14 residues. The V and J ends lost 2 bases and 8 bases respectively, with 15 bases between them. CDR3 loop: CAISEHTGSLGYTF. CDR3 nucleotide sequence: TGTGCCATCAGTGAGCATACAGGGTCTTTAGGCTACACCTTC.

This clone was recorded once. This chain uses TRBV9 with TRBJ2-5, with a weak D call TRBD2 (6 bases). V dropped 3 bases and J dropped 4 bases, with 13 bases sitting between them. The CDR3 totals 14 residues. Germline V CDR1 and CDR2: SGDLS, YYNGEE. The CDR3 bases are TGTGCCAGCAGCGCGGGGGACCGGGGAGAGACCCAGTACTTC. It codes for CASSAGDRGETQYF.

The chain combines TRBV11-2 with TRBJ2-2; 9 bases agree with TRBD2. The trim removed 4 bases at V and 7 bases at J, leaving 4 bases unmatched. Germline CDR1 reads SGHAT; CDR2 reads FQNNGV. The CDR3 runs to 14 residues. CDR3 amino acids: CASSSRGGFGELFF. The CDR3 DNA is TGTGCCAGCAGCTCGCGGGGGGGCTTCGGGGAGCTGTTTTTT.

This chain uses TRBV7-2 with TRBJ2-7; D remains unclear. Trimming shortened V by 0 bases and J by 0 bases, and 6 bases separated the two germline ends. The CDR3 has 14 residues. Germline V gene data show CDR1 as SGHTA and CDR2 as FQGNSA. As DNA, the CDR3 is TGTGCCAGCAGCTTAGCGGCAAACTCCTACGAGCAGTACTTC. This sequence encodes CASSLAANSYEQYF.

In this sample, this clone turned up once. This chain connects TRBV7-9 to TRBJ1-1; D uncertain. The germline CDR1 and CDR2 sequences are SEHNR and FQNEAQ (reference sequence). Trimming left V 1 base short and J 4 bases short, with 7 bases between. This CDR3 contains 13 residues. CDR3 region: CASSLETFTEAFF. The CDR3 bases are TGTGCCAGCAGCTTAGAGACATTCACTGAAGCTTTCTTT.

The rearrangement joins TRBV6-6 to TRBJ2-5, with 7 bases that match TRBD1. CDR1 is MNHNY, CDR2 SVGAGI, per germline (reference sequence). The ends lost 5 bases at V and 1 base at J; junction bases unmatched: 10. The CDR3 covers 16 residues. CDR3: CASSRKKDRSQETQYF. The CDR3 region has the DNA TGTGCCAGCAGTAGGAAAAAGGACAGGAGCCAAGAGACCCAGTACTTC.